This T cell receptor beta chain was found in a study of shared clonotypes between healthy human individuals. Comments on this clone: What it binds is unknown.

Findings of the study overall: Represented diversity (both genetic and exposure-history) was limited by the small number of donors. The naive CD4 repertoires of a few donors were compared, and 5% to 6.5% of clonotypes were shared. Collection of samples was limited to blood; tissue repertoires likely differ.

This CDR3 comprises 17 residues. Germline values: CDR1 MGHRA, CDR2 YSYEKL. The V gene lost 1 base and the J gene lost 0 bases, with 13 bases spanning the gap. Sorted-subset replicate PCR reactions were performed with about 210 ng DNA, corresponding to about 32,000 T cell genomes. The data were produced by immunoSEQ multiplex PCR, yet TCRdb's version contains in-frame clones alone and is incomplete. The data show 1,400,000 or so clones, 97% to 99% seen once. The chain carries TRBV4-1 and TRBJ2-1; TRBD1 is a possible D gene (6 bases). The sequencing sample was made of naive CD4+ T cells sorted from blood. Described subset: CD45RA+ positively selected. The sequence was collected from a man aged 25 to 40 in good health. The CDR3 region has the DNA TGCGCCAGCAGCCAAGCGACAGGACTGAGCTCCTACAATGAGCAGTTCTTC. Translated: CASSQATGLSSYNEQFF.